This TCR beta chain was obtained from a study of CD8 T cells in ankylosing spondylitis (dated by TCRdb to the late 2010s). Describing the broader study: The study set out to find disease-linked TCR variants by profiling T cell receptor beta repertoires in ankylosing spondylitis patients and healthy donors. In total, the full study cohort was made up of some 110 healthy donors and more than 20 ankylosing spondylitis patients. Peripheral blood was sampled, and synovial fluid was additionally collected from ankylosing spondylitis patients.

The germline V gene specifies MGHDK as CDR1 and SYGVNS as CDR2. Reading from cysteine to phenylalanine, the CDR3 counts 14 amino acids. Here the CDR3 DNA is all that survives: 42 bases in frame from base 1. After removal of 8 bases from V and 7 bases from J, the junction retains 8 bases not matched to a gene. The data were produced on an Illumina HiSeq 2500. Quantitative 5'-RACE with molecular barcodes was used to prepare TCR beta libraries. The authors' pipeline ran thus. A new computational method based on a probabilistic model of VDJ rearrangement was used to identify disease-linked TCR variants. The public reads were reanalyzed by TCRdb: fastp trimming at Q25, MiXCR alignment, in-frame beta chains only. Identical CDR3 protein sequences are pooled into one entry, listed with their most common genes and DNA. The V and J calls and clone size are TCRdb's, not the authors'. The table for this sample lists about 130,000 distinct CDR3 sequences; roughly an eighth of them were counted only once. Under 3% of the sample is held by the ten biggest clonotypes.

Overall results and qualifications from the work: Some motif variants had previously been reported in the synovial fluid and blood of reactive arthritis patients, which suggests shared mechanisms of disease initiation. A TCR beta motif of several highly homologous amino acid variants appeared characteristic of blood from ankylosing spondylitis patients. The disease-linked clones had a CD8+ phenotype and were found at relatively low frequencies in peripheral blood. The disease-linked clones were reported as significantly enriched in matched synovial fluid samples from ankylosing spondylitis patients.

With regard to this clonotype: There is no known antigen for this receptor. The sample holds no much larger clone one base away, and base qualities are not on file.

The chain uses TRBV25-1 and TRBJ2-2, and TRBD1 matches 9 of the central bases. This TCR derives from a female donor with ankylosing spondylitis or in good health (not recorded which). The material sequenced was blood, either unsorted or a sorted T cell fraction (not recorded which). The encoded CDR3 is CASGTGQGNGELFF. In nucleotide form, the sequence is TGTGCCAGCGGAACAGGACAGGGGAACGGGGAGCTGTTTTTT.